The 14 T cell receptor beta chains presented below share a single source sample, sequenced in a study of blood T cell repertoires in COVID-19. TCRdb's table, derived via immunoSEQ multiplex PCR, lists solely in-frame clones and lacks some. The table has 120,000 or so clones, 71% seen once. The sample consisted of peripheral blood. The receptors were sampled from a human donor with acute or convalescent COVID-19. The donor label of this sample is uncertain.

The J gene is TRBJ2-1, the V gene TRBV11-2; 13 nucleotides align to TRBD2. J was trimmed by 3 bases and V by 5 bases; bases with no gene match: 7. The CDR3 covers 17 residues. CDR1 is SGHAT, CDR2 FQNNGV, per germline. CDR3 in DNA: TGTGCCAGCAGCCGCGGACTAGCGGGGGCTATCTACAATGAGCAGTTCTTC. Translating it yields CASSRGLAGAIYNEQFF.

This sequence joins TRBV7-2 and TRBJ2-7; 7 bases fit TRBD1. The V gene's germline CDR1 is SGHTA and CDR2 FQGNSA. Losses at the gene ends were 5 bases for V and 0 bases for J; bases not matched to a gene: 7. This CDR3 is 15 amino acids long. DNA for the CDR3: TGTGCCAGCAGCCGTCGTAGGGACAGCTCCTACGAGCAGTACTTC. Encoded protein: CASSRRRDSSYEQYF.

CDR3 loop: CASSQATSGADTQYF. CDR3 sequence (DNA): TGTGCCAGCAGCCAAGCGACTAGCGGGGCAGATACGCAGTATTTT. The chain joins TRBV4-2 to TRBJ2-3; TRBD2 matches 11 bases. This CDR3 region has 15 residues. Losses at the gene ends were 1 base for V and 4 bases for J; bases not matched to a gene: 1. Germline V gene data show CDR1 as LGHNA and CDR2 as YNFKEQ.

The DNA of the CDR3 is TGTGCCAGCCGCCGAACAGGGAGCACCGGGGAGCTGTTTTTT. This sequence encodes CASRRTGSTGELFF. The chain links TRBV6-5 to TRBJ2-2, with D perhaps TRBD1 (6 bases). The V and J ends lost 8 bases and 4 bases respectively, with 14 bases between them. Germline V gene sequence: CDR1 MNHEY, CDR2 SVGAGI. CDR3 size: 14 residues.

V and J are TRBV9 and TRBJ2-7; the match to TRBD1 covers 7 bases. The germline gives CDR1 SGDLS, CDR2 YYNGEE. Trimming removed 5 bases from V and 2 bases from J; junction bases left unmatched: 16. The CDR3 length is 17 residues. CDR3 in DNA: TGTGCCAGCAGGATGTCCCGAACCGGGACAGAAACCTACGAGCAGTACGTC. Translation gives CASRMSRTGTETYEQYV.

The chain has TRBV10-2 and TRBJ1-6; weak D call: TRBD1 (5 bases). Germline V gene sequence: CDR1 WSHSY, CDR2 SAAADI. This CDR3 has 16 residues. The ends were cut back, 3 bases at V and 4 bases at J, with 13 bases in the middle. The CDR3 reads CASSDGPGSYNSPLHF. The CDR3 region has the DNA TGCGCCAGCAGTGACGGGCCAGGGTCGTATAATTCACCCCTCCACTTT.

J is TRBJ1-6 and V is TRBV28; 8 bases line up with TRBD1. V gave up 5 bases and J gave up 9 bases; unmatched junction bases: 3. CDR1 MDHEN and CDR2 SYDVKM come from the germline V gene. The CDR3 totals 13 residues. Written as DNA, the CDR3 is TGTGCCAGCAGTACACAGGGGGGTTCACCCCTCCACTTT. It encodes CASSTQGGSPLHF.

This clone was seen once. Relative to the germline gene, one junction end is altered; a read error may explain this. The J gene is TRBJ2-3, the V gene TRBV7-7, with 10 nucleotides matching TRBD1. Per the germline V gene, CDR1 is SSHAT and CDR2 is FNYEAQ (reference sequence). This CDR3 spans 15 amino acids. CDR3 DNA: TGTGCTAGCAGCTCTGGACAGGGGGGGGAAGATACGCAGTATTTT. Translation gives CASSSGQGGEDTQYF.

The chain combines TRBV12-3 or TRBV12-4 with TRBJ2-7; TRBD1 might be the D (6 bases). Trimming shortened V by 10 bases and J by 0 bases, and 10 bases separated the two germline ends. This CDR3 spans 12 amino acids. CDR3 sequence reads: CAIQDSSYEQYF. CDR3 nucleotides: TGTGCCATCCAGGACAGCTCCTACGAGCAGTACTTC.

The J gene is TRBJ2-5, the V gene TRBV11-2, with 9 bases that match TRBD2. This CDR3 is built from 16 residues. Germline CDR1 and CDR2: SGHAT and FQNNGV. J gave up 5 bases and V 1 base, and 8 bases lay outside the gene matches. The CDR3 DNA reads TGTGCCAGCAGCTTAGGGGTAGCGGGGGCCCGGGAGACCCAGTACTTC. Translated: CASSLGVAGARETQYF.

There are a few counts of this clone. The rearrangement uses TRBV10-3 and TRBJ2-7, with TRBD1 as a possible D gene (7 bases). CDR1 and CDR2 (germline): ENHRY, SYGVKD. This CDR3 contains 16 residues. Trimming took off 4 bases at V and 2 bases at J, with 18 bases between the two ends. The CDR3 bases are TGTGCCATCAGTGTACGGACAGGCGGAGGGACCTACGAGCAGTACTTC. Its translation is CAISVRTGGGTYEQYF.

The V gene is TRBV5-1, the J gene TRBJ2-7; 9 bases map to TRBD1. The CDR3 is 15 residues long. Trimming cost V 6 bases and J 3 bases; bases outside gene matches: 10. Germline-derived CDR1 and CDR2 are SGHRS and YFSETQ. This chain's CDR3 is CASTEQGAQVYEQYV. In nucleotides, the CDR3 is TGCGCCAGCACCGAACAGGGGGCGCAGGTCTACGAGCAGTACGTC.

This clone occurred once. The chain couples TRBV10-1 to TRBJ2-3; the D is unclear. CDR1 is WNHNN and CDR2 is SYGVQD in the germline V gene (reference sequence). The CDR3 has 14 residues. Trimming stripped 1 base from V and 2 bases from J, with 7 bases between. The DNA of the CDR3 is TGCGCCAGCAGTGAGTTCTCTTCCACAGATACGCAGTATTTT. Its translation is CASSEFSSTDTQYF.

The chain employs TRBV20-1 and TRBJ1-5, with D perhaps TRBD1 (6 bases). V was cut by 3 bases and J by 2 bases, with 8 bases left in between. The CDR3 extends over 13 amino acids. The germline gives CDR1 DFQATT, CDR2 SNEGSKA (reference sequence). Here the CDR3 DNA reads TGCAGTGCTAGTTGGGGGCGCAATCAGCCCCAGCATTTT. It translates to CSASWGRNQPQHF.